This TCR beta chain came from a study of shared clonotypes between healthy human individuals. Study outcomes and limitations: Donor clonotype sharing was expected to depend on sequencing depth.

With respect to this clone: Its specificity is unknown.

The protocol was immunoSEQ multiplex PCR, while the TCRdb copy is restricted to in-frame clones and leaves out a portion. The data contain about half a million clones, over 60% of them singletons. There are 18 residues in the CDR3. Germline assignment: CDR1 SGHDT and CDR2 YYEEEE. Trimming pared 3 bases from V and 2 bases from J, leaving 21 bases between. Participating donors were healthy, HIV-negative adults free of recent acute infections or vaccinations. This clonotype originated in a woman aged 40 to 49 in good health. Some clones in this sample may be carry-over from other donors' samples. V is TRBV5-6 and J is TRBJ2-1; TRBD1 is a possible D gene (6 bases). The sequenced sample consisted of PBMCs. The CDR3 DNA follows: TGTGCCAGCAGCTCCGCCCGCCAGGGGAGAGGGCCCTACAATGAGCAGTTCTTC. Its translation is CASSSARQGRGPYNEQFF.